What follows are 13 T cell receptor beta chains derived from one specimen sequenced in a study of beta chain bispecific antibodies for T cell cancers. Study results and limitations: The leukemia cells, rather than normal T cells, gave most of the targeted TRBV signal.

Either OKT3 anti-CD3 antibody or CD3/CD28 beads expanded T cells from blood mononuclear cells over roughly three days. In TCRdb, the 5' RACE reads were re-called with MiXCR into one record per CDR3 protein. The sample lists tens of thousands of distinct CDR3 sequences; under 3% were seen once. The antigens of these receptors remain unknown. What was sequenced was healthy donor T cells cultured with leukemia cells. Receptor source: a human donor in good health. Some clones in this sample may be carry-over from other donors' samples.

This clonotype appeared many times. The chain recombines TRBV27 with TRBJ2-5; a weak D match, TRBD1 (6 bases). Germline V CDR1 and CDR2: MNHEY, SMNVEV (reference sequence). Trimming pared 5 bases from V and 3 bases from J, leaving 16 bases between. CDR3 size: 15 residues. CDR3 residues: CASSGSDRPEETQYF. CDR3 coding DNA: TGTGCCAGCAGTGGCTCGGACAGACCCGAAGAGACCCAGTACTTC.

The table lists this clonotype with many counts. The V gene is TRBV5-1, the J gene TRBJ1-1, with no clear D. The ends were cut back, 0 bases at V and 1 base at J, with 4 bases in the middle. The germline CDR1 and CDR2 sequences are SGHRS and YFSETQ. The CDR3 loop spans 13 amino acids. The CDR3 protein is CASSLEENTEAFF. The DNA for the CDR3 is TGCGCCAGCAGCTTGGAGGAGAACACTGAAGCTTTCTTT.

This clonotype was recorded at least ten times. The V call is TRBV6-1, the J call TRBJ2-2; TRBD2 is a possible D gene (6 bases). CDR1 and CDR2 (germline): MNHNS, SASEGT. Trimming shortened V by 11 bases and J by 3 bases, and 13 bases separated the two germline ends. The CDR3 extends over 13 amino acids. The DNA of the CDR3 is TGTGCCGGGAGGTCGGAGGACACCGGGGAGCTGTTTTTT. Its translation: CAGRSEDTGELFF.

This clonotype was recorded many times. The chain links TRBV30 to TRBJ2-2, with D possibly matching TRBD2 (5 bases). Germline V gene lookup returns CDR1 GTSNPN and CDR2 SVGIG (reference sequence). The CDR3 totals 14 residues. V was clipped by 0 bases and J by 5 bases, with 10 bases between them. CDR3 coding DNA: TGTGCCTGGAGTGTAGTCAGGAGGACCGGGGAGCTGTTTTTT. It yields the protein CAWSVVRRTGELFF. The entire variable domain, with the rest obtained from reference TRBV30 and TRBJ2-2, is as follows: SQTIHQWPATLVQPVGSPLSLECTVEGTSNPNLYWYRQAAGRGLQLLFYSVGIGQISSEVPQNLSASRPQDRQFILSSKKLLLSDSGFYLCAWSVVRRTGELFFGEGSRLTVL.

The chain couples TRBV19 to TRBJ1-5, with D unclear. Germline V lookup: CDR1 LNHDA, CDR2 SQIVND (reference sequence). This CDR3 is 13 amino acids long. V was cut by 0 bases and J by 7 bases, with 7 bases left in between. The CDR3 loop is CASSIDSEQPQHF. For the CDR3, the DNA is TGTGCCAGTAGTATAGACTCTGAACAGCCCCAGCATTTT.

The table lists this clonotype with many counts. V is TRBV24-1 and J is TRBJ2-1; D may be TRBD1 (5 bases). The germline CDR1 and CDR2 sequences are KGHDR and SFDVKD. The CDR3 length is 15 residues. V shed 9 bases and J shed 1 base, with 15 bases lying between them. This chain's CDR3 is CATPQGIKSYNEQFF. CDR3 nucleotides: TGTGCCACCCCTCAGGGCATTAAGTCCTACAATGAGCAGTTCTTC.

This clonotype was counted only a few times. The chain employs TRBV12-3 or TRBV12-4 and TRBJ2-1; D gene ambiguous. The V end lost 5 bases, the J end lost 7 bases, and 6 bases lay between the germline ends. The length of the CDR3 is 11 residues. This CDR3 is CASSLRNEQFF. In DNA form, the CDR3 reads TGTGCCAGCAGTCTCCGGAATGAGCAGTTCTTC.

By its share, this clonotype is medium-sized. The rearrangement uses TRBV5-1 and TRBJ2-3; D might be TRBD1 (7 bases). This CDR3 is built from 16 residues. Trimming stripped 5 bases from V and 11 bases from J, with 27 bases between. Germline V gives CDR1 SGHRS, CDR2 YFSETQ. CDR3 amino acids: CASRPGGQDTRQRQYF. The CDR3 DNA reads as TGCGCCAGCAGACCAGGGGGGCAGGACACCAGACAAAGGCAGTATTTT. Variable domain in full (rest from reference TRBV5-1 and TRBJ2-3): KAGVTQTPRYLIKTRGQQVTLSCSPISGHRSVSWYQQTPGQGLQFLFEYFSETQRNKGNFPGRFSGRQFSNSRSEMNVSTLELGDSALYLCASRPGGQDTRQRQYFGPGTRLTVL.

This clonotype was counted ten times or more. The chain has TRBV2 and TRBJ2-1; 7 nucleotides line up with TRBD1. Germline V gene lookup returns CDR1 SNHLY and CDR2 FYNNEI. Trimming cost V 6 bases and J 3 bases; bases outside gene matches: 2. This CDR3 is 13 amino acids long. CDR3 DNA: TGTGCCAGCAGAAGGGACAGCTACAATGAGCAGTTCTTC. As protein: CASRRDSYNEQFF.

This clonotype counts as medium-sized. This chain links TRBV14 with TRBJ1-3; D is unclear. Trimming left V 3 bases short and J 2 bases short, with 5 bases between. The germline V gene encodes CDR1 SGHDN and CDR2 FVKESK. The CDR3 is made up of 13 amino acids. The CDR3 loop reads CASSQWPGNTIYF. Here the CDR3 DNA reads TGTGCCAGCAGCCAGTGGCCTGGAAACACCATATATTTT. The entire variable domain, with the rest obtained from reference TRBV14 and TRBJ1-3, is as follows: EAGVTQFPSHSVIEKGQTVTLRCDPISGHDNLYWYRRVMGKEIKFLLHFVKESKQDESGMPNNRFLAERTGGTYSTLKVQPAELEDSGVYFCASSQWPGNTIYFGEGSWLTVV.

The table lists this clonotype with many counts. The chain employs TRBV25-1 and TRBJ1-3; D unresolved. The CDR3 is 15 residues long. The ends were cut back, 3 bases at V and 0 bases at J, with 9 bases in the middle. CDR1 is MGHDK, CDR2 SYGVNS, per germline. The CDR3 here is CASSDYDLSGNTIYF. In DNA form, the CDR3 reads TGTGCCAGCAGTGATTACGACCTCTCTGGAAACACCATATATTTT.

This clonotype came up many times. This chain joins TRBV3-1 and TRBJ2-7; 7 nucleotides match TRBD1. With 4 bases clipped from V and 3 bases from J, the junction kept 9 bases outside the gene matches. CDR1 is LGHDT, CDR2 YNNKEL, per germline (reference sequence). There are 15 residues in the CDR3. Here the CDR3 reads CASSPPGGELYEQYF. The CDR3 DNA is TGTGCCAGCAGCCCTCCAGGGGGAGAACTCTACGAGCAGTACTTC.

This clonotype was counted ten times or more. The chain is built from TRBV5-5 and TRBJ2-1; the match to TRBD2 covers 9 bases. The CDR3 runs 16 residues. After removal of 4 bases from V and 4 bases from J, the junction contained 9 bases not matched to a gene. CDR1 and CDR2 (germline): SGHKS, YYEKEE (reference sequence). The CDR3 sequence is CASSLSPLAGYNEQFF. The CDR3 region has the DNA TGTGCCAGCAGCCTATCCCCCCTAGCGGGGTACAATGAGCAGTTCTTC.